Below are 9 T cell receptor beta chains sequenced from a single sample in a study of blood T cell repertoires in COVID-19. Sequenced by immunoSEQ multiplex PCR; TCRdb stores in-frame clones only, minus some. The sample yields about 29,000 clones, 89% seen once. Material for sequencing was peripheral blood. The source of these receptors is a human donor in a cohort sampled during active COVID-19.

The count of this clone is one. The chain recombines TRBV9 with TRBJ1-4, with TRBD1 as a possible D gene (5 bases). Trimming left V 4 bases short and J 0 bases short, with 10 bases between. The germline V gene has CDR1 SGDLS and CDR2 YYNGEE. This CDR3 is built from 15 residues. CDR3 amino acids: CASSPGGATNEKLFF. CDR3 nucleotides: TGTGCCAGCAGCCCCGGGGGTGCAACTAATGAAAAACTGTTTTTT.

This clone was observed a single time. The genes are TRBV14 and TRBJ1-4, with 8 bases fitting TRBD1. Trimming cost V 0 bases and J 5 bases; bases outside gene matches: 5. The CDR3 runs 16 residues. Germline values: CDR1 SGHDN, CDR2 FVKESK. The CDR3 loop reads CASSQDRGQVNEKLFF. The CDR3 DNA is TGTGCCAGCAGCCAAGACCGGGGACAGGTCAATGAAAAACTGTTTTTT.

The V and J genes are TRBV7-2 and TRBJ2-5; a possible D gene is TRBD2 (7 bases). With 3 bases removed from V and 4 bases from J, the gap between germline ends came to 15 bases. CDR3 size: 15 residues. The germline V gene encodes CDR1 SGHTA and CDR2 FQGNSA. For the CDR3, the DNA is TGTGCCAGCAGCTTTTGGGGGGGGGCCGGAGAGACCCAGTACTTC. Amino acids: CASSFWGGAGETQYF.

This clone came up a few times. The genes are TRBV9 and TRBJ2-1; 8 bases agree with TRBD2. The CDR3 has 14 residues. The germline V gene encodes CDR1 SGDLS and CDR2 YYNGEE. The V segment lost 0 bases and the J segment 9 bases; nucleotides outside the gene matches: 5. The CDR3 sequence is CASSVAGGQGEQFF. The CDR3 DNA reads as TGTGCCAGCAGCGTAGCGGGGGGGCAGGGTGAGCAGTTCTTC.

CDR3 coding DNA: TGTGCCAGCAGCGCCCGGACAGGGGGTAAAAATCAGCCCCAGCATTTT. This encodes CASSARTGGKNQPQHF. The V call is TRBV21-1, the J call TRBJ1-5; the listed D gene, TRBD1, was not tested against the DNA. TRBV21-1 represents a pseudogene. CDR3 size: 16 residues.

This clone was detected only once. The chain couples TRBV28 to TRBJ2-7; 7 bases line up with TRBD1. The CDR3 length is 16 residues. The V gene end was trimmed by 3 bases and the J gene end by 3 bases; junction bases not matched to a gene: 11. The germline V gene has CDR1 MDHEN and CDR2 SYDVKM. The CDR3 bases are TGTGCCAGCAGTTTTACCCTCTGGGGACAGAACTACGAGCAGTACTTC. Amino acids: CASSFTLWGQNYEQYF.

The chain joins TRBV3-1 (or the pseudogene TRBV3-2) to TRBJ2-7; the match to TRBD1 covers 7 bases. The germline V gene encodes CDR1 LGHDT and CDR2 YNNKEL (reference sequence). Germline trimming cut 4 bases from V and 0 bases from J; bases unmatched to any gene: 6. This CDR3 has 15 residues. The CDR3 region has the DNA TGTGCCAGCAGCCTTGGACAGGCGCCCTCCTACGAGCAGTACTTC. Amino acid sequence: CASSLGQAPSYEQYF.

V and J are TRBV2 and TRBJ2-7; maybe TRBD1 (5 bases). This CDR3 comprises 12 residues. V was pared by 6 bases and J by 3 bases, with 9 bases between. Per germline, CDR1 SNHLY and CDR2 FYNNEI. The chain's CDR3 is CASSAGIYEQYF. The CDR3 DNA follows: TGTGCCAGCAGCGCAGGGATCTACGAGCAGTACTTC.

The chain couples TRBV20-1 to TRBJ2-5, with 9 bases lining up with TRBD2. The V segment lost 3 bases and the J segment 5 bases; nucleotides outside the gene matches: 7. From germline, CDR1 is DFQATT and CDR2 SNEGSKA (reference sequence). The CDR3 runs 14 residues. The CDR3 region is CSASVSGGGETQYF. The CDR3 DNA reads as TGCAGTGCTAGTGTTAGCGGGGGAGGGGAGACCCAGTACTTC.